These 14 T cell receptor beta chains were all obtained from the same sample, sequenced in a study of spatial heterogeneity in lung cancer. The time point: sample taken at primary tumor resection. No cells were sorted before sequencing. The whole RNA sequenced was extracted from tumor, nontumor lung or frozen PBMC. TCRdb redid the calling of the 5' RACE reads with MiXCR, one entry per CDR3 protein. The data contain a few thousand distinct CDR3 sequences, roughly 53% of them singletons. This specimen consisted of PBMCs, obtained at surgery. These receptors originate from a female donor with early-stage non-small cell lung cancer.

To note about this clonotype: The library was designed around alpha chains, so this beta chain is a stray read whose abundance carries little weight. V gene TRBV5-6 combines with J gene TRBJ2-2; D not certain. Per the germline V gene, CDR1 is SGHDT and CDR2 is YYEEEE. The CDR3 runs to 16 residues. The ends were cut back, 2 bases at V and 5 bases at J, with 16 bases in the middle. The CDR3 region is CASSFRPYGETGELFF. DNA for the CDR3: TGTGCCAGCAGCTTTCGACCCTACGGTGAAACCGGGGAGCTGTTTTTT.

A remark on this clonotype: For a library built for alpha chains, this beta chain is a stray read; little rests on its size. The gene calls are TRBV7-9 and TRBJ2-1; 8 bases map to TRBD1. CDR3 length: 16 amino acids. Per the germline V gene, CDR1 is SEHNR and CDR2 is FQNEAQ (reference sequence). V dropped 5 bases and J dropped 3; count of bases not matched to a gene: 9. The DNA for the CDR3 is TGTGCCAGCAGCGTAAGACAGGGGATTGGCTACAATGAGCAGTTCTTC. Protein product: CASSVRQGIGYNEQFF.

Comments on this clonotype: This beta chain represents an off-target read in a library built for alpha chains; its size is of limited meaning. V is TRBV5-1 and J is TRBJ2-2; D ambiguous. CDR3 length: 13 residues. Trimming left V 4 bases short and J 0 bases short, with 4 bases between. CDR1 is SGHRS and CDR2 is YFSETQ in the germline V gene. This chain's CDR3 is CASSPANTGELFF. The CDR3 DNA reads as TGCGCCAGCAGCCCTGCGAACACCGGGGAGCTGTTTTTT. Full variable domain (missing parts from reference TRBV5-1 and TRBJ2-2): KAGVTQTPRYLIKTRGQQVTLSCSPISGHRSVSWYQQTPGQGLQFLFEYFSETQRNKGNFPGRFSGRQFSNSRSEMNVSTLELGDSALYLCASSPANTGELFFGEGSRLTVL.

Comment on this clonotype: As an off-target read in a library built for alpha chains, this beta chain has a frequency of little significance. This rearrangement joins TRBV9 to TRBJ2-3; TRBD2 agrees at 9 bases. CDR1 and CDR2 (germline): SGDLS, YYNGEE. The V gene end was trimmed by 0 bases and the J gene end by 3 bases; junction bases not matched to a gene: 8. The CDR3 loop spans 17 amino acids. CDR3 sequence reads: CASSVGASGDLTDTQYF. In nucleotides, the CDR3 is TGTGCCAGCAGCGTAGGGGCTAGCGGGGACTTGACAGATACGCAGTATTTT. Full variable domain (remainder filled in from reference TRBV9 and TRBJ2-3): DSGVTQTPKHLITATGQRVTLRCSPRSGDLSVYWYQQSLDQGLQFLIQYYNGEERAKGNILERFSAQQFPDLHSELNLSSLELGDSALYFCASSVGASGDLTDTQYFGPGTRLTVL.

This clonotype has a handful of counts. As an off-target read in a library built for alpha chains, this beta chain has a frequency of little significance. V and J are TRBV20-1 and TRBJ2-7; 7 bases are a match to TRBD1. Germline V gene data show CDR1 as DFQATT and CDR2 as SNEGSKA (reference sequence). The CDR3 sequence is 16 residues long. The junction had 11 bases not matched to a gene; V was cut back by 1 base and J by 2 bases. In nucleotides, the CDR3 is TGCAGTGCTAGAGTCCCAACCGGGACAGCGACCTACGAGCAGTACGTC. As protein: CSARVPTGTATYEQYV.

As to this clonotype: The size of this beta chain means little, since it is a stray read in a library made for alpha chains. The chain combines TRBV13 with TRBJ2-5, with 10 bases lining up with TRBD2. The J segment lost 3 bases and the V segment lost 6 bases, leaving 4 bases of the junction unmatched. Germline lookup yields CDR1 PRHDT and CDR2 FYEKMQ (reference sequence). There are 14 residues in the CDR3. CDR3 coding DNA: TGTGCCAGCAGTTACACTAGCGGGAAAGAGACCCAGTACTTC. This encodes CASSYTSGKETQYF.

Of note for this clonotype: Since it is a stray read in a library aimed at alpha chains, this beta chain has a size that is not meaningful. The V and J genes are TRBV11-3 and TRBJ2-5, with D possibly matching TRBD2 (5 bases). There are 13 residues in the CDR3. V lost 3 bases to trimming and J lost 7 bases, with 12 bases between them. Looked up from germline, CDR1 is SGHNT and CDR2 is YENEEA. The CDR3 here is CASSFDIRGTQYF. The CDR3 nucleotides read TGTGCCAGCAGCTTTGACATCCGGGGGACCCAGTACTTC.

Concerning this clonotype itself: This beta chain appears as a stray read in a library generated for alpha chains; its size is not informative. The gene calls are TRBV6-5 and TRBJ2-2; no clear D gene. CDR1 is MNHEY, CDR2 SVGAGI, per germline. Trimming removed 4 bases from V and 0 bases from J, with 3 bases in between. The CDR3 is made up of 13 amino acids. CDR3 amino acids: CASSWSNTGELFF. CDR3 nucleotides: TGTGCCAGCAGTTGGTCGAACACCGGGGAGCTGTTTTTT.

Of note for this clonotype: For a library built for alpha chains, this beta chain is a stray read; little rests on its size. This chain links TRBV5-4 with TRBJ2-1; no definite D call. With 0 bases removed from V and 4 bases from J, the gap between germline ends came to 14 bases. The CDR3 loop spans 16 amino acids. Germline V gene data show CDR1 as SGHNT and CDR2 as YYREEE (reference sequence). CDR3 coding DNA: TGTGCCAGCAGCTTGGCCGGCAGACCACCTTACAATGAGCAGTTCTTC. Protein: CASSLAGRPPYNEQFF.

This clonotype was picked up a small number of times. A library prepared for alpha chains yielded this beta chain as an off-target read; its size is of little meaning. CDR3 protein: CASSLGAGSTDTQYF. DNA of the CDR3: TGTGCCAGCAGCTTAGGGGCAGGGTCCACAGATACGCAGTATTTT. The chain joins TRBV11-2 to TRBJ2-3, with a tentative D call TRBD1 (5 bases). Germline V lookup: CDR1 SGHAT, CDR2 FQNNGV. V was shortened by 1 base and J by 2 bases, with 10 bases between the two germline ends. The CDR3 has 15 residues.

This clonotype came up a few times. This beta chain appears as a stray read in a library generated for alpha chains; its size is not informative. The chain employs TRBV14 and TRBJ2-7; TRBD2 is a possible D gene (7 bases). Looked up from germline, CDR1 is SGHDN and CDR2 is FVKESK. CDR3 length: 18 residues. V gave up 2 bases and J gave up 3 bases, with 23 bases separating them. CDR3 sequence: CASSQTPIRGGLDYEQYF. Written as DNA, the CDR3 is TGTGCCAGCAGCCAAACCCCTATCAGGGGAGGGTTAGACTACGAGCAGTACTTC. The entire variable domain, with the rest obtained from reference TRBV14 and TRBJ2-7, is as follows: EAGVTQFPSHSVIEKGQTVTLRCDPISGHDNLYWYRRVMGKEIKFLLHFVKESKQDESGMPNNRFLAERTGGTYSTLKVQPAELEDSGVYFCASSQTPIRGGLDYEQYFGPGTRLTVT.

Note on this clonotype: The library was prepared for alpha chains; this beta chain is a stray read, so its frequency means little. This chain links TRBV7-9 with TRBJ2-3, with D perhaps matching TRBD1 (6 bases). The CDR3 is made up of 13 amino acids. CDR1 is SEHNR and CDR2 is FQNEAQ in the germline V gene (reference sequence). The V gene lost 6 bases and the J gene lost 7 bases, with 14 bases spanning the gap. The CDR3 sequence is CASSLQGPYTQYF. The CDR3 coding sequence is TGTGCCAGCAGTCTCCAGGGGCCCTATACGCAGTATTTT.

Details on this clonotype: As an off-target read in a library built for alpha chains, this beta chain has a frequency of little significance. The chain recombines TRBV6-2 or TRBV6-3 with TRBJ1-5, with 8 bases aligning to TRBD1. The J segment lost 7 bases and the V segment lost 6 bases, leaving 14 bases of the junction unmatched. CDR1 is MNHEY and CDR2 is SVGEGT in the germline V gene. There are 16 residues in the CDR3. This chain's CDR3 is CASSTDREAGGQPQHF. The CDR3 DNA reads as TGTGCCAGCAGCACGGACAGGGAGGCCGGGGGGCAGCCCCAGCATTTT.

Regarding this clonotype: Little can be read into the size of this beta chain, an off-target read in a library designed for alpha chains. The V and J genes are TRBV6-2 or TRBV6-3 and TRBJ1-4, with D unclear. The CDR3 has 13 residues. CDR1 is MNHEY, CDR2 SVGEGT, per germline. V lost 7 bases to trimming and J lost 7 bases, with 13 bases between them. The CDR3 loop is CASNLDGFEKLFF. As DNA, the CDR3 is TGTGCCAGCAACCTTGACGGATTTGAAAAACTGTTTTTT.